The 2 T cell receptor beta chains in this list originate from one sample, sequenced in a study of shared clonotypes between healthy human individuals. Sequencing was performed with immunoSEQ multiplex PCR; in TCRdb, only in-frame clones are kept and a portion is missing. The sample has over a million clones, approximately 80% seen once; the top ten hold approximately 0.52%. Sequencing was carried out using memory CD4+ T cells from PBMCs. Sample subset: CD45RA-negative fraction. These TCRs come from a young man in good health. Some clones in this sample may be carry-over from other donors' samples.

The rearrangement links TRBV18 to TRBJ2-3; 11 bases agree with TRBD1. V dropped 3 bases and J dropped 4; count of bases not matched to a gene: 9. This CDR3 spans 17 amino acids. Germline V gene sequence: CDR1 KGHSH, CDR2 LQKENI. The CDR3 sequence is CASSPPGQGARPDTQYF. The DNA of the CDR3 is TGTGCCAGCTCACCGCCCGGACAGGGGGCTCGGCCAGATACGCAGTATTTT. Full variable domain (outside the CDR3, taken from reference TRBV18 and TRBJ2-3): NAGVMQNPRHLVRRRGQEARLRCSPMKGHSHVYWYRQLPEEGLKFMVYLQKENIIDESGMPKERFSAEFPKEGPSILRIQQVVRGDSAAYFCASSPPGQGARPDTQYFGPGTRLTVL.

This clone was counted at least ten times. This sequence joins TRBV28 and TRBJ1-5; D ambiguous. Trimming stripped 2 bases from V and 0 bases from J, with 20 bases between. The CDR3 consists of 19 residues. Per the germline V gene, CDR1 is MDHEN and CDR2 is SYDVKM. The CDR3 here is CASSLIPPAVYNSNQPQHF. The CDR3 nucleotides are TGTGCCAGCAGTTTAATCCCCCCTGCAGTTTATAATAGCAATCAGCCCCAGCATTTT.